This entry is about one T cell receptor beta chain. Its antigen is undetermined. Time point meaning: week 23, last vaccination. Mutant IDH1 20-mer peptide, at 300 ug, made up each vaccine dose, with topical imiquimod. New WHO grade 3 or 4 astrocytomas that were IDH1-mutant and ATRX-lost occurred in the donors. The length of the CDR3 is 16 residues. V was pared by 5 bases and J by 0 bases, with 8 bases of the junction left unmatched. Germline V gene lookup returns CDR1 LNHDA and CDR2 SQIVND (reference sequence). This record comes from a study of a mutant IDH1 vaccine in newly diagnosed glioma. Study-level information: All eight of the vaccinations patients received fell in weeks 1, 3, 5, 7, 11, 15, 19 and 23. Pretreatment consisted of radiotherapy, temozolomide, or both, with most receiving both.

Profiling relied on immunoSEQ multiplex PCR, and the TCRdb table lists in-frame clones only, not all of them. The repertoire holds under 45,000 clones, with about four fifths as singletons. Broader study findings: The study observed vaccine-induced immune responses in approximately 93% of patients.

The source is a woman aged 18-29 years with glioma. Some clones in this sample may be carry-over from other donors' samples. V gene TRBV19 combines with J gene TRBJ1-1; TRBD1 matches at 8 bases. The starting material was PBMCs, obtained from a glioma patient whose treatment included an IDH1 peptide vaccine. CDR3 DNA sequence: TGTGCCAGTAGTCCGAACAGGGGGGTAATGAACACTGAAGCTTTCTTT. This translates into CASSPNRGVMNTEAFF.